The 31 T cell receptor beta chains below were found in one sample sequenced in a study of Ad26.COV2.S vaccination and SARS-CoV-2 variants. Sequencing was performed with immunoSEQ multiplex PCR; in TCRdb, only in-frame clones are kept and a portion is missing. The repertoire consists of around 380,000 clones, with around 85% occurring once and the leading ten covering around 3.4%. Treatment meaning: around 19 received Ad26.COV2.S at low or high dose, single or two shots; 5 received placebo; per-sample allocation not given. Sampling was performed 63 days after the first vaccine or placebo injection. Sequences were derived from peripheral blood, sampled in a trial of Ad26.COV2.S vaccine versus placebo. These receptors came from a person aged 18-60 years who received the Ad26.COV2.S COVID-19 vaccine or a placebo.

This clone was counted a single time. This rearrangement joins TRBV6-5 to TRBJ1-1, with D perhaps matching TRBD1 (5 bases). CDR3 size: 12 residues. With 4 bases removed from V and 5 bases from J, the gap between germline ends came to 8 bases. Germline CDR1 reads MNHEY; CDR2 reads SVGAGI. The CDR3 DNA is TGTGCCAGCAGTTGGGGCGGTACTGAAGCTTTCTTT. This translates into CASSWGGTEAFF.

This clone was picked up one time. The chain joins TRBV6-5 to TRBJ1-4, with 10 bases that match TRBD1. V dropped 5 bases and J dropped 8; count of bases not matched to a gene: 8. This CDR3 comprises 15 residues. Germline CDR1 MNHEY, CDR2 SVGAGI. The CDR3 region is CASSPRQGAPEKLFF. DNA of the CDR3: TGTGCCAGCAGTCCACGACAGGGGGCGCCGGAAAAACTGTTTTTT.

The chain couples TRBV7-9 to TRBJ2-1; possibly TRBD2 for D (6 bases). Trimming took 1 base from V and 6 from J, leaving 13 bases between them. The CDR3 is 15 residues long. Germline V gene lookup returns CDR1 SEHNR and CDR2 FQNEAQ (reference sequence). The CDR3 coding sequence is TGTGCCAGCAGCTTAGGCGCGGGGTTTGGCAATGAGCAGTTCTTC. Its translation is CASSLGAGFGNEQFF.

The V call is TRBV30, the J call TRBJ2-1, with 8 bases fitting TRBD2. CDR1 and CDR2 (germline): GTSNPN, SVGIG (reference sequence). The CDR3 has 18 residues. V trimming: 1 base; J trimming: 6 bases; junction bases outside the gene matches: 17. The CDR3 nucleotides are TGTGCCTGGAGTGACAAGACGGAACGGGGGGGCCTTTTCAATGAGCAGTTCTTC. This translates into CAWSDKTERGGLFNEQFF.

The rearrangement joins TRBV29-1 to TRBJ2-7; weak D call: TRBD1 (5 bases). This CDR3 spans 14 amino acids. Between the trimmed V and J ends, which lost 4 bases and 3 bases, there was a span of 16 bases. CDR1 and CDR2 from the germline V gene are SQVTM and ANQGSEA. The CDR3 loop is CSVVLQGRGYEQYF. In DNA, the CDR3 is TGCAGCGTTGTGTTGCAGGGAAGGGGCTACGAGCAGTACTTC.

The chain combines TRBV7-9 with TRBJ2-3, with TRBD1 as a possible D gene (5 bases). The CDR3 consists of 15 residues. Germline CDR1 SEHNR, CDR2 FQNEAQ (reference sequence). V was clipped by 2 bases and J by 4 bases, with 13 bases between them. The CDR3 region has the DNA TGTGCCAGCAGCTTACGGCAGGGTTGGGCAGATACGCAGTATTTT. Its protein product is CASSLRQGWADTQYF.

V gene TRBV7-2 combines with J gene TRBJ1-4; D is undetermined. Trimming left V 5 bases short and J 0 bases short, with 10 bases between. This CDR3 has 15 residues. The V gene's germline CDR1 is SGHTA and CDR2 FQGNSA. The DNA of the CDR3 is TGTGCCAGCAGCCAACATGGGGCAACTAATGAAAAACTGTTTTTT. Amino acids: CASSQHGATNEKLFF.

This clone was seen a few times. The rearrangement uses TRBV3-1 (or the pseudogene TRBV3-2) and TRBJ2-1, with D perhaps matching TRBD2 (5 bases). Trimming pared 1 base from V and 15 bases from J, leaving 25 bases between. CDR1 LGHDT and CDR2 YNNKEL come from the germline V gene (reference sequence). The CDR3 has 16 residues. The CDR3 here is CASSQGGEFEGSLRFF. In DNA form, the CDR3 reads TGTGCCAGCAGCCAAGGCGGTGAGTTCGAGGGAAGCCTACGGTTCTTC.

V and J are TRBV4-3 and TRBJ1-2; D gene unclear. The V and J ends lost 0 bases and 4 bases respectively, with 15 bases between them. The CDR3 has 16 residues. From germline, CDR1 is LGHNA and CDR2 YSLEER. The CDR3 DNA reads TGCGCCAGCAGCCAAGACAGCAACCCCCCTATCTATGGCTACACCTTC. Translation gives CASSQDSNPPIYGYTF.

The chain links TRBV3-1 (or the pseudogene TRBV3-2) to TRBJ2-7; the D is unclear. The V and J ends lost 1 base and 0 bases respectively, with 10 bases between them. The CDR3 consists of 15 residues. The germline V gene encodes CDR1 LGHDT and CDR2 YNNKEL (reference sequence). The CDR3 spells CASSQGLYTSYEQYF. The CDR3 region has the DNA TGTGCCAGCAGCCAAGGACTCTACACCTCCTACGAGCAGTACTTC.

This chain joins TRBV2 and TRBJ2-7, with 8 nucleotides matching TRBD2. Per germline, CDR1 SNHLY and CDR2 FYNNEI. The CDR3 totals 14 residues. The ends lost 8 bases at V and 2 bases at J; junction bases unmatched: 8. The CDR3 here is CASEPGLETYEQYF. The CDR3 DNA sequence: TGTGCCAGCGAACCGGGACTAGAAACCTACGAGCAGTACTTC.

This clone appeared once. The J gene is TRBJ1-2, the V gene TRBV4-1; tentative D call: TRBD1 (5 bases). This CDR3 region has 14 residues. The V end was cut by 5 bases, the J end by 3 bases, with 13 bases between. Germline V gene sequence: CDR1 MGHRA, CDR2 YSYEKL. The CDR3 bases are TGCGCCAGCAGCAAAGCCGGGACCGACTATGGCTACACCTTC. Its translation: CASSKAGTDYGYTF.

The rearrangement joins TRBV4-1 to TRBJ1-5; 7 bases agree with TRBD1. CDR3 length: 16 residues. With 4 bases clipped from V and 5 bases from J, the junction kept 11 bases outside the gene matches. The V gene's germline CDR1 is MGHRA and CDR2 YSYEKL. CDR3 in amino acids: CASSLLPGQNYQPQHF. The CDR3 DNA reads as TGCGCCAGCAGCCTCTTGCCGGGACAGAACTATCAGCCCCAGCATTTT.

This clone has only a few counts. The chain couples TRBV2 to TRBJ1-6; D unresolved. The V and J ends lost 1 base and 10 bases respectively, with 14 bases between them. The V gene's germline CDR1 is SNHLY and CDR2 FYNNEI. The CDR3 has 15 residues. CDR3 nucleotide sequence: TGTGCCAGCAGTGAAGAGGCAGGAGGACGGTCACCCCTCCACTTT. This encodes CASSEEAGGRSPLHF.

This chain joins TRBV11-2 and TRBJ2-7; 7 bases are a match to TRBD1. The CDR3 is made up of 16 amino acids. J lost 4 bases, V lost 0 bases, and 9 bases had no gene match. Germline V CDR1 and CDR2: SGHAT, FQNNGV. The CDR3 DNA is TGTGCCAGCAGCTTAGAATGGGGGACAGCGTTTTACGAGCAGTACTTC. It yields the protein CASSLEWGTAFYEQYF.

This chain connects TRBV5-3 to TRBJ1-1; D remains unclear. TRBV5-3 is recorded as an ORF, its role being uncertain. The length of the CDR3 is 15 residues. The V end lost 0 bases, the J end lost 7 bases, and 16 bases lay between the germline ends. CDR3 nucleotide sequence: TGTGCCAGAAGCTTGGCCGGAGAATTGGGGATTGAAGCTTTCTTT. Translating gives CARSLAGELGIEAFF.

This sequence joins TRBV3-1 (or the pseudogene TRBV3-2) and TRBJ2-7, with a tentative D call TRBD2 (6 bases). The V gene's germline CDR1 is LGHDT and CDR2 YNNKEL (reference sequence). Trimming removed 4 bases at V and 5 bases at J, with 15 bases between. The CDR3 is 14 residues long. DNA of the CDR3: TGTGCCAGCAGCCGGCTGACTAGTTCCCACGAGCAGTACTTC. The encoded protein is CASSRLTSSHEQYF.

The CDR3 protein is CASSSRGLGLGEQYF. The CDR3 nucleotides read TGTGCCAGCAGCTCCCGAGGGTTGGGGCTGGGCGAGCAGTACTTC. This chain joins TRBV7-2 and TRBJ2-7, with D tentatively TRBD1 or TRBD2 (5 bases each). CDR1 and CDR2 from the germline V gene are SGHTA and FQGNSA. The CDR3 length is 15 residues. Trimming pared 4 bases from V and 6 bases from J, leaving 19 bases between.

The gene calls are TRBV10-3 and TRBJ2-3; D is uncertain. V gave up 0 bases and J gave up 2 bases, with 9 bases separating them. Germline-derived CDR1 and CDR2 are ENHRY and SYGVKD. The CDR3 runs 15 residues. The CDR3 loop is CAISESTFSTDTQYF. The CDR3, as DNA: TGTGCCATCAGTGAGTCGACCTTTTCCACAGATACGCAGTATTTT.

The CDR3 sequence: CASSLSGITDTQYF. The DNA for the CDR3 is TGCGCCAGCAGCTTGTCAGGGATCACAGATACGCAGTATTTT. V is TRBV5-1 and J is TRBJ2-3; D may be TRBD1 (5 bases). CDR1 and CDR2 (germline): SGHRS, YFSETQ. The V end was cut by 1 base, the J end by 2 bases, with 8 bases between. The CDR3 is made up of 14 amino acids.

The V and J genes are TRBV5-1 and TRBJ2-1, with 8 nucleotides matching TRBD1. The CDR3 has 15 amino acids. Germline assignment: CDR1 SGHRS and CDR2 YFSETQ. Losses at the gene ends were 5 bases for V and 7 bases for J; bases not matched to a gene: 11. The DNA of the CDR3 is TGCGCCAGCAGGCCCGGGACAGGCCCTGGGAATGAGCAGTTCTTC. It is translated as CASRPGTGPGNEQFF.

The genes are TRBV19 and TRBJ1-1, with TRBD1 identical over 9 bases. The germline CDR1 and CDR2 sequences are LNHDA and SQIVND (reference sequence). The ends lost 5 bases at V and 5 bases at J; junction bases unmatched: 6. This CDR3 is built from 14 residues. CDR3: CASSVTGGLTEAFF. CDR3 in DNA: TGTGCCAGTAGTGTCACAGGGGGCTTGACTGAAGCTTTCTTT.

The chain is built from TRBV19 and TRBJ1-6, with a tentative D call TRBD1 (5 bases). Trimming removed 1 base from V and 4 bases from J, with 8 bases in between. The CDR3 extends over 15 amino acids. Germline V gives CDR1 LNHDA, CDR2 SQIVND (reference sequence). CDR3 sequence reads: CASSIGDRYNSPLHF. CDR3 in DNA: TGTGCCAGTAGTATAGGGGACCGGTATAATTCACCCCTCCACTTT.

The chain is built from TRBV27 and TRBJ1-5; maybe TRBD1 (5 bases). CDR1 and CDR2 (germline): MNHEY, SMNVEV (reference sequence). Trimming shortened V by 2 bases and J by 3 bases, and 8 bases separated the two germline ends. The CDR3 length is 14 residues. CDR3 amino acids: CASSLPGFNQPQHF. CDR3 DNA: TGTGCCAGCAGTTTACCAGGGTTCAATCAGCCCCAGCATTTT.

A single count supports this clone. V usage is TRBV5-4 and J usage is TRBJ2-5; the D gene could be TRBD1 or TRBD2 (5 bases each). V was shortened by 3 bases and J by 5 bases, with 14 bases between the two germline ends. In germline, CDR1 is SGHNT, CDR2 YYREEE (reference sequence). This CDR3 is built from 14 residues. The CDR3 is CASSSAGTRETQYF. Here the CDR3 DNA reads TGTGCCAGCAGCTCCGCCGGGACGAGGGAGACCCAGTACTTC.

V and J are TRBV5-5 and TRBJ2-3, with D uncertain. V lost 1 base, J lost 1 base, and 16 bases lay in between. This CDR3 comprises 17 residues. Germline assignment: CDR1 SGHKS and CDR2 YYEKEE (reference sequence). This chain's CDR3 is CASSLFGPDGGTDTQYF. The CDR3 nucleotides read TGTGCCAGCAGCTTGTTTGGACCGGACGGAGGCACAGATACGCAGTATTTT.

The chain uses TRBV27 and TRBJ1-6; 10 bases match TRBD1. Germline V gives CDR1 MNHEY, CDR2 SMNVEV (reference sequence). The CDR3 totals 14 residues. V lost 3 bases to trimming and J lost 10 bases; unmatched junction nucleotides: 3. CDR3 coding DNA: TGTGCCAGCAGTTTTGGGACAGGGGTATCACCCCTCCACTTT. Translated: CASSFGTGVSPLHF.

The genes are TRBV19 and TRBJ2-4; 7 nucleotides match TRBD1. Germline V gives CDR1 LNHDA, CDR2 SQIVND (reference sequence). The CDR3 covers 12 residues. Trimming cost V 6 bases and J 7 bases; bases outside gene matches: 3. The CDR3 DNA is TGTGCCAGTAGCAAACAGGGGAACATTCAGTACTTC. Translated, it gives CASSKQGNIQYF.

This sequence joins TRBV19 and TRBJ1-1; no clear D gene. The V gene lost 6 bases and the J gene lost 1 base, with 12 bases spanning the gap. The CDR3 sequence is 14 residues long. Per germline, CDR1 LNHDA and CDR2 SQIVND (reference sequence). The CDR3 DNA reads TGTGCCAGTAGGTCGGATTCCAAGAACACTGAAGCTTTCTTT. Amino acid sequence: CASRSDSKNTEAFF.

The V gene is TRBV3-1 (or the pseudogene TRBV3-2), the J gene TRBJ1-5; D not certain. Germline V gene lookup returns CDR1 LGHDT and CDR2 YNNKEL (reference sequence). Trimming left V 0 bases short and J 7 bases short, with 13 bases between. CDR3 size: 15 residues. The DNA of the CDR3 is TGTGCCAGCAGCCAAGATTCCGCGCCAAGACAGCCCCAGCATTTT. It is translated as CASSQDSAPRQPQHF.

This clone showed up just once. DNA for the CDR3: TGTGCCAGCAGTTTATGGTTTGGGGGGACCGGGGAGCTGTTTTTT. It codes for CASSLWFGGTGELFF. The rearrangement joins TRBV27 to TRBJ2-2; D may be TRBD2 (6 bases). The CDR3 runs to 15 residues. V was clipped by 1 base and J by 5 bases, with 11 bases between them. Germline V gene data show CDR1 as MNHEY and CDR2 as SMNVEV (reference sequence).